This TCR beta chain emerged from a study of high-grade serous ovarian cancer treatment subgroups. Study details: Samples averaged 14,192 reads and roughly 7,700 unique TCR beta rearrangements.

Sequencing was performed with immunoSEQ multiplex PCR; in TCRdb, only in-frame clones are kept and a portion is missing. In the table there are about 12,000 clones, approximately 88% of which are singletons. The tumor samples were collected prior to definitive surgery or chemotherapy. About this clone: The antigen is not known.

Study-level results: Tumors within one patient showed repertoire similarity of roughly 0.095 to 0.85. The analyses considered CDR3 and ignored CDR1 and CDR2.

Sequenced input: tumor tissue. This sequence was found in a human donor with high-grade serous ovarian cancer.

The CDR3 DNA follows: TGCAGTGCTAGTTGGGGGACCTACCAGTATTTT. It is translated as CSASWGTYQYF. The chain carries TRBV20-1 and TRBJ2-3; either TRBD1 or TRBD2 may fit D (5 bases each). The V end lost 3 bases, the J end lost 12 bases, and 13 bases lay between the germline ends. The CDR3 is made up of 11 amino acids. Germline V gene lookup returns CDR1 DFQATT and CDR2 SNEGSKA (reference sequence).